The source of this T cell receptor (beta chain) is a study of T cell responses to AZD1222 COVID-19 vaccine. The study's findings and limits: Donors were chiefly white British, with a greater number of females, and clonal diversity was perhaps underestimated. Repertoire samples came only from after the peak T cell response. The span of vaccine-associated CD4 TCRs extended across spike, with dominance at 160-218 and 743-854.

About this clone: Its antigen is unknown.

Trimming took 6 bases from V and 4 from J; bases not matched to a gene: 7. CDR3 length: 14 amino acids. Germline loops: CDR1 KGHSH, CDR2 LQKENI. Assay used: immunoSEQ multiplex PCR; TCRdb lists only in-frame clones, some missing. The sample lists about 180,000 clones; over 80% were seen once. V and J are TRBV18 and TRBJ2-3, with 7 bases identical to TRBD2. The sequence derives from an adult who received the MenACWY meningococcal vaccine as a control. The sequencing here drew on peripheral blood, taken 28 days after the second dose of the MenACWY control vaccine. In nucleotides, the CDR3 is TGTGCCAGCTCCTCGGCGGGAGCGGCAGATACGCAGTATTTT. The encoded protein is CASSSAGAADTQYF.